Following are 25 T cell receptor beta chains from one sample sequenced in a study of identical twins. Each CDR3 protein is one row after TCRdb ran MiXCR on the 5' RACE reads. The sample records approximately 690,000 distinct CDR3 sequences, less than 7% being singletons. Sequenced input: naive T cells sorted from blood. The receptors originated from a man between 18 and 35 years old in good health.

At least ten counts were recorded for this clonotype. V is TRBV20-1 and J is TRBJ1-6; D unclear. The CDR3 extends over 12 amino acids. V was clipped by 6 bases and J by 5 bases, with 8 bases between them. Per the germline V gene, CDR1 is DFQATT and CDR2 is SNEGSKA (reference sequence). The CDR3 region is CSARPHNSPLHF. Written as DNA, the CDR3 is TGCAGTGCAAGACCCCATAATTCACCCCTCCACTTT.

The chain combines TRBV2 with TRBJ2-5; D uncertain. The germline V gene encodes CDR1 SNHLY and CDR2 FYNNEI. The CDR3 runs to 14 residues. The V end lost 3 bases, the J end lost 5 bases, and 13 bases lay between the germline ends. CDR3 sequence reads: CASSDPAWSETQYF. CDR3 nucleotides: TGTGCCAGCAGTGACCCAGCTTGGTCGGAGACCCAGTACTTC.

This clonotype came up many times. The chain's CDR3 is CATSDPSYNEQFF. For the CDR3, the DNA is TGTGCCACCAGTGATCCGAGCTACAATGAGCAGTTCTTC. The chain couples TRBV24-1 to TRBJ2-1; D is undetermined. V lost 3 bases and J lost 3, with 5 bases in between. The V gene's germline CDR1 is KGHDR and CDR2 SFDVKD. The CDR3 is 13 residues long.

This clonotype was recorded at least ten times. This rearrangement joins TRBV12-3 or TRBV12-4 to TRBJ2-3, with a tentative D call TRBD1 (6 bases). Trimming took off 3 bases at V and 4 bases at J, with 11 bases between the two ends. CDR3 size: 14 residues. Here the CDR3 reads CASSLGTFADTQYF. The CDR3, as DNA: TGTGCCAGCAGTTTGGGGACATTCGCAGATACGCAGTATTTT.

This clonotype was recorded at least ten times. The V call is TRBV10-3, the J call TRBJ1-3; D not resolved. The CDR3 contains 16 residues. CDR1 and CDR2 (germline): ENHRY, SYGVKD. Trimming left V 4 bases short and J 0 bases short, with 13 bases between. CDR3 sequence reads: CAISAGPSTSGNTIYF. The CDR3 DNA is TGTGCCATCAGTGCGGGCCCTTCGACCTCTGGAAACACCATATATTTT.

The chain links TRBV3-1 to TRBJ2-1; D possibly corresponds to TRBD2 (6 bases). In germline, CDR1 is LGHDT, CDR2 YNNKEL (reference sequence). The germline V and J ends were trimmed by 0 bases and 2 bases, with 14 bases remaining between them. The CDR3 is 17 amino acids. The CDR3 spells CASSQDRRARTYNEQFF. The CDR3 DNA reads TGTGCCAGCAGCCAAGATCGGAGGGCCAGGACCTACAATGAGCAGTTCTTC.

The V gene is TRBV11-3, the J gene TRBJ2-3; D not certain. V was clipped by 6 bases and J by 2 bases, with 12 bases between them. The CDR3 runs 14 residues. Germline V lookup: CDR1 SGHNT, CDR2 YENEEA. The CDR3 protein is CASRRDGVTDTQYF. CDR3 bases: TGTGCCAGCAGACGCGATGGGGTCACAGATACGCAGTATTTT. The full variable domain, in which reference TRBV11-3 and TRBJ2-3 provide the parts outside the CDR3, is EAGVVQSPRYKIIEKKQPVAFWCNPISGHNTLYWYLQNLGQGPELLIRYENEEAVDDSQLPKDRFSAERLKGVDSTLKIQPAELGDSAVYLCASRRDGVTDTQYFGPGTRLTVL.

This clonotype turned up a few times. The chain joins TRBV18 to TRBJ1-4; 7 positions match TRBD1. The CDR3 totals 14 residues. The V gene's germline CDR1 is KGHSH and CDR2 LQKENI. With 0 bases clipped from V and 8 bases from J, the junction kept 3 bases outside the gene matches. Here the CDR3 DNA reads TGTGCCAGCTCACCACCGGGACAGCAAGAAAAACTGTTTTTT. Encoded protein: CASSPPGQQEKLFF.

This clonotype was counted at least ten times. The chain uses TRBV5-1 and TRBJ2-7, with a possible D match to TRBD2 (6 bases). Germline V gene sequence: CDR1 SGHRS, CDR2 YFSETQ. There are 14 residues in the CDR3. The germline V and J ends were trimmed by 6 bases and 11 bases, with 24 bases remaining between them. The chain's CDR3 is CASTWTHRETEEYV. Written as DNA, the CDR3 is TGCGCCAGCACCTGGACCCACCGGGAGACAGAGGAGTACGTC.

This clonotype was seen more than once but under ten times. The chain is built from TRBV20-1 and TRBJ2-7; 9 nucleotides match TRBD2. Germline CDR1 DFQATT, CDR2 SNEGSKA (reference sequence). Germline trimming cut 3 bases from V and 2 bases from J; bases unmatched to any gene: 5. The CDR3 has 14 amino acids. The CDR3 DNA reads TGCAGTGCTAGGGGGGCTAGCGGGACCTACGAGCAGTACGTC. It encodes CSARGASGTYEQYV.

This clonotype appeared many times. This sequence joins TRBV6-5 and TRBJ2-7, with 7 bases fitting TRBD2. The CDR3 length is 12 residues. Germline values: CDR1 MNHEY, CDR2 SVGAGI. The J segment lost 3 bases and the V segment lost 9 bases, leaving 5 bases of the junction unmatched. The CDR3 spells CARTSEHYEQYV. Written as DNA, the CDR3 is TGTGCCAGAACTAGCGAGCACTACGAGCAGTACGTC.

This clonotype was seen repeatedly, ten times or more. The V gene is TRBV29-1, the J gene TRBJ2-7; D gene uncertain. Trimming left V 4 bases short and J 7 bases short, with 8 bases between. This CDR3 comprises 10 residues. In germline, CDR1 is SQVTM, CDR2 ANQGSEA. The CDR3 nucleotides read TGCAGCGTTGGAATAGGGGAGCAGTACTTC. It yields the protein CSVGIGEQYF.

This clonotype was counted many times. The V and J genes are TRBV10-3 and TRBJ1-4, with D unresolved. V was clipped by 2 bases and J by 7 bases, with 14 bases between them. Germline-derived CDR1 and CDR2 are ENHRY and SYGVKD. This CDR3 is built from 15 residues. CDR3 sequence: CAISEEVGSGEKLFF. The CDR3, as DNA: TGTGCCATCAGTGAGGAGGTTGGCTCCGGTGAAAAACTGTTTTTT.

The chain couples TRBV2 to TRBJ2-1; TRBD2 is a possible D gene (6 bases). There are 16 residues in the CDR3. V shed 3 bases and J shed 7 bases, with 19 bases lying between them. The germline V gene encodes CDR1 SNHLY and CDR2 FYNNEI. The CDR3 loop reads CASSELVGGPGNEQFF. The CDR3 DNA is TGTGCCAGCAGTGAGCTTGTGGGAGGCCCCGGTAATGAGCAGTTCTTC. The full variable domain, with the rest looked up from reference TRBV2 and TRBJ2-1, is EPEVTQTPSHQVTQMGQEVILRCVPISNHLYFYWYRQILGQKVEFLVSFYNNEISEKSEIFDDQFSVERPDGSNFTLKIRSTKLEDSAMYFCASSELVGGPGNEQFFGPGTRLTVL.

V gene TRBV2 combines with J gene TRBJ2-7; 11 nucleotides line up with TRBD2. V was clipped by 7 bases and J by 0 bases; unmatched bases: 2. Germline lookup yields CDR1 SNHLY and CDR2 FYNNEI. The CDR3 totals 14 residues. This chain's CDR3 is CASTLAGASYEQYV. DNA of the CDR3: TGTGCCAGCACACTAGCGGGAGCCTCCTACGAGCAGTACGTC.

V is TRBV3-1 and J is TRBJ2-5; D call uncertain. Germline V gives CDR1 LGHDT, CDR2 YNNKEL (reference sequence). CDR3 length: 15 amino acids. V lost 0 bases, J lost 3 bases, and 11 bases lay in between. In nucleotides, the CDR3 is TGTGCCAGCAGCCAAGATTTCCGAAGGGAAGAGACCCAGTACTTC. The encoded protein is CASSQDFRREETQYF.

This clonotype was detected many times. This chain joins TRBV20-1 and TRBJ1-5; D gene unclear. The CDR3 totals 16 residues. The V end lost 2 bases, the J end lost 0 bases, and 14 bases lay between the germline ends. The germline gives CDR1 DFQATT, CDR2 SNEGSKA (reference sequence). CDR3 protein: CSARSTKPDSNQPQHF. The CDR3 nucleotides read TGCAGTGCTAGATCGACAAAACCGGATAGCAATCAGCCCCAGCATTTT.

This clonotype was counted at least ten times. The chain has TRBV6-2 or TRBV6-3 and TRBJ2-1; a possible D gene is TRBD2 (5 bases). Germline lookup yields CDR1 MNHEY and CDR2 SVGEGT. The CDR3 covers 14 residues. V was cut by 5 bases and J by 2 bases, with 10 bases left in between. DNA of the CDR3: TGTGCCAGCAGTGCTCTCGGGGCCTACAATGAGCAGTTCTTC. Translated, it gives CASSALGAYNEQFF.

This clonotype was seen more than once but under ten times. The chain recombines TRBV6-1 with TRBJ1-1; TRBD1 might be the D (5 bases). CDR3 length: 14 amino acids. Trimming shortened V by 7 bases and J by 6 bases, and 18 bases separated the two germline ends. Germline assignment: CDR1 MNHNS and CDR2 SASEGT. CDR3 sequence reads: CASTLDRGRAEAFF. CDR3 coding DNA: TGTGCCAGCACCCTTGACAGAGGACGCGCTGAAGCTTTCTTT.

The table lists this clonotype with many counts. This rearrangement joins TRBV18 to TRBJ2-7; a possible D gene is TRBD1 (5 bases). V shed 1 base and J shed 0 bases, with 10 bases lying between them. The CDR3 sequence is 15 residues long. The germline V gene encodes CDR1 KGHSH and CDR2 LQKENI. The CDR3 coding sequence is TGTGCCAGCTCACCACAACAGGCGAGCTCCTACGAGCAGTACGTC. Encoded protein: CASSPQQASSYEQYV.

This clonotype was counted at least ten times. J is TRBJ1-5 and V is TRBV12-5, with D hard to call. Between the trimmed V and J ends, which lost 0 bases and 5 bases, there was a span of 14 bases. The CDR3 is 16 amino acids. CDR1 is LGHNT, CDR2 FRNRAP, per germline. The CDR3 loop is CASGLVLKEGDQPQHF. CDR3 DNA sequence: TGTGCTAGTGGTTTGGTACTTAAAGAGGGAGATCAGCCCCAGCATTTT.

In its sample, this clonotype was seen many times. The chain recombines TRBV12-3 or TRBV12-4 with TRBJ2-2; the D gene is possibly TRBD2 (6 bases). V lost 5 bases and J 6 bases, leaving 10 bases between the germline ends. CDR3 length: 13 residues. CDR3 loop: CASSDGTPGELFF. CDR3 DNA sequence: TGTGCCAGCAGTGACGGGACTCCCGGGGAGCTGTTTTTT.

V usage is TRBV6-2 or TRBV6-3 and J usage is TRBJ2-7; the match to TRBD1 covers 7 bases. The V segment lost 4 bases and the J segment 1 base; nucleotides outside the gene matches: 4. The CDR3 is made up of 14 amino acids. The germline gives CDR1 MNHEY, CDR2 SVGEGT. The CDR3 is CASSSQTGSYEQYF. CDR3 nucleotide sequence: TGTGCCAGCAGTTCCCAGACAGGGTCCTACGAGCAGTACTTC.

This clonotype was seen only a few times. The chain couples TRBV4-2 to TRBJ1-5, with D possibly being TRBD1 (5 bases). Germline V lookup: CDR1 LGHNA, CDR2 YNFKEQ. The CDR3 extends over 16 amino acids. Trimming removed 0 bases at V and 3 bases at J, with 12 bases between. CDR3 nucleotide sequence: TGTGCCAGCAGCCAAGATCGGAGGGGCCTCAATCAGCCCCAGCATTTT. Encoded protein: CASSQDRRGLNQPQHF.

This clonotype was seen only a few times. The chain couples TRBV7-9 to TRBJ2-1; 9 bases agree with TRBD1. Germline V gene lookup returns CDR1 SEHNR and CDR2 FQNEAQ (reference sequence). The CDR3 is 14 amino acids. V trimming: 3 bases; J trimming: 8 bases; junction bases outside the gene matches: 5. This CDR3 reads CASSFDRGVDEQFF. Written as DNA, the CDR3 is TGTGCCAGCAGCTTCGACAGGGGGGTGGATGAGCAGTTCTTC.